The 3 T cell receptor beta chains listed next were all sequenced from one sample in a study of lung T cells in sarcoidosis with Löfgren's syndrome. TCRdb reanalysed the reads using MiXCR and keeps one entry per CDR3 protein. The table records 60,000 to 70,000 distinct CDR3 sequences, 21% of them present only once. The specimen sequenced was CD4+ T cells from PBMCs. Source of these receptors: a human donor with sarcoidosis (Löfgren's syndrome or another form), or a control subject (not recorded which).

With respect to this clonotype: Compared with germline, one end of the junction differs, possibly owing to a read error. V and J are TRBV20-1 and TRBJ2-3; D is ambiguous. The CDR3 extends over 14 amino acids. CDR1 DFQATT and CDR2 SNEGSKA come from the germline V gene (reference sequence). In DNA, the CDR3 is TGCAGTGCTAGAGATTCCCTGGGCACAGAAACGCAGTATTTT. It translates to CSARDSLGTETQYF.

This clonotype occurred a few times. DNA for the CDR3: TGTGCCAGCAACCCCTGGGGGGCCTCCTACAATGAGCAGTTCTTC. As protein: CASNPWGASYNEQFF. The chain recombines TRBV5-4 with TRBJ2-1, with D possibly being TRBD1 or TRBD2 (6 bases each). The V and J ends lost 6 bases and 0 bases respectively, with 13 bases between them. The CDR3 consists of 15 residues. Looked up from germline, CDR1 is SGHNT and CDR2 is YYREEE (reference sequence). Complete variable domain (other parts from reference TRBV5-4 and TRBJ2-1): ETGVTQSPTHLIKTRGQQVTLRCSSQSGHNTVSWYQQALGQGPQFIFQYYREEENGRGNFPPRFSGLQFPNYSSELNVNALELDDSALYLCASNPWGASYNEQFFGPGTRLTVL.

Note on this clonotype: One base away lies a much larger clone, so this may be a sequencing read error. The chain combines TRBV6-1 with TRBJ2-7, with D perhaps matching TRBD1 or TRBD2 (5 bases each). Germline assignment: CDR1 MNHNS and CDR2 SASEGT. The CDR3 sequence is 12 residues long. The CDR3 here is CASTGSRYGQYF. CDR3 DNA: TGTGCCAGCACAGGGAGCCGGTACGGGCAGTACTTC.